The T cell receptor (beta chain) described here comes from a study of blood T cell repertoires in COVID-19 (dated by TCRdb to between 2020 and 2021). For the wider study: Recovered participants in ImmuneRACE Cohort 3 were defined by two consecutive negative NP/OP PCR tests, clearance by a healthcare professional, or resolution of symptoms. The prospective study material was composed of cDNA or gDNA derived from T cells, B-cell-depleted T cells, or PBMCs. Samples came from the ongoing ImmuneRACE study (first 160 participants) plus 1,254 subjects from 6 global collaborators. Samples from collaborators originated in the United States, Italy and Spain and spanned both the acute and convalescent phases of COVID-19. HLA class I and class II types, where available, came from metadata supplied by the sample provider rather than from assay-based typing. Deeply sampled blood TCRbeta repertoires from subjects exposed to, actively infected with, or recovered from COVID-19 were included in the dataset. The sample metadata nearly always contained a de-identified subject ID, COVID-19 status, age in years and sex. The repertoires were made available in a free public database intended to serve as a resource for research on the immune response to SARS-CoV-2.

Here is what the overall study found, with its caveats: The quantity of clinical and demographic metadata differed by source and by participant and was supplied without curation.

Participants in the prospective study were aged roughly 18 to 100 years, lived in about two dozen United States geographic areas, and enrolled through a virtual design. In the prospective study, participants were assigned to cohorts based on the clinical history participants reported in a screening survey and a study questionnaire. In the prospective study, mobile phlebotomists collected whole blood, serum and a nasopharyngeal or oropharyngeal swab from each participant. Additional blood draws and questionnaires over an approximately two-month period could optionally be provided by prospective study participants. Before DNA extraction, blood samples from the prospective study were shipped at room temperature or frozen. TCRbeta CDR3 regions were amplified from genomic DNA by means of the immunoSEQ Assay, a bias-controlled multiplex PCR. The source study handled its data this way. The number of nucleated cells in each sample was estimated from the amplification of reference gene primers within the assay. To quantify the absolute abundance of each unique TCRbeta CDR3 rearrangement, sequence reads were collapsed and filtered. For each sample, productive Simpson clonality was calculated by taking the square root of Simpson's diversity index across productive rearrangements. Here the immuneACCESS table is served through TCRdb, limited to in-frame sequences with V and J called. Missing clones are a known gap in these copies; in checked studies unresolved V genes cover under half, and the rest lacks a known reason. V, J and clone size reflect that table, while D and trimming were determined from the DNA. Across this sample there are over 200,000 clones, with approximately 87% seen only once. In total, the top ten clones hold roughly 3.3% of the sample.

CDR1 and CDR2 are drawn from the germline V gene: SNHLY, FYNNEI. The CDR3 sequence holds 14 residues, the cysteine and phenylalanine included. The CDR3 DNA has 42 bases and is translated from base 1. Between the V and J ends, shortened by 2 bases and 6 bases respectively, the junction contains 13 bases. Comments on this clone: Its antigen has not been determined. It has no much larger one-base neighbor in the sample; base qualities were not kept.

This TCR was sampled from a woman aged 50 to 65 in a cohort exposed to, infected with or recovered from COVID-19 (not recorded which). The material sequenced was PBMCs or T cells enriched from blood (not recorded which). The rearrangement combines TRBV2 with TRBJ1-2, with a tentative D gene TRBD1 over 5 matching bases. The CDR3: CASSEWRGPDGYTF. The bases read TGTGCCAGCAGTGAATGGAGGGGTCCCGATGGCTACACCTTC.